These 12 T cell receptor beta chains were sequenced from one sample in a study of beta chain features in type 1 diabetes. What was sequenced were expressed TCRB transcripts, since all of the isolated RNA had been reverse transcribed. The data were produced by immunoSEQ multiplex PCR, yet TCRdb's version contains in-frame clones alone and is incomplete. The table records almost 350,000 clones, 7% to 9% of them present only once. The sequencing sample was made of central memory CD4+ T cells from blood. The receptors here all came from a woman aged 18 to 35 in good health.

This clone showed up just a few times. V usage is TRBV28 and J usage is TRBJ1-5; D might be TRBD1 (6 bases). The germline V and J ends were trimmed by 6 bases and 7 bases, with 19 bases remaining between them. CDR1 and CDR2 from the germline V gene are MDHEN and SYDVKM. CDR3 length: 15 amino acids. DNA of the CDR3: TGTGCCAGCAGGAAGGGGGGTCGAGGGGAGCAGCCCCAGCATTTT. This encodes CASRKGGRGEQPQHF.

There are a few counts of this clone. The genes are TRBV5-1 and TRBJ2-7, with D maybe TRBD1 (5 bases). Germline V CDR1 and CDR2: SGHRS, YFSETQ. The CDR3 sequence is 15 residues long. V lost 5 bases and J 5 bases, leaving 20 bases between the germline ends. CDR3 bases: TGCGCCAGCAGTCCCGTCCCCACAGGACGGGACGAGCAGTACTTC. It translates to CASSPVPTGRDEQYF. The full variable domain, in which reference TRBV5-1 and TRBJ2-7 provide the parts outside the CDR3, is KAGVTQTPRYLIKTRGQQVTLSCSPISGHRSVSWYQQTPGQGLQFLFEYFSETQRNKGNFPGRFSGRQFSNSRSEMNVSTLELGDSALYLCASSPVPTGRDEQYFGPGTRLTVT.

This clone was detected ten times or more. This chain links TRBV7-2 with TRBJ1-2; D is perhaps TRBD1 (6 bases). The CDR3 is 15 amino acids. Trimming left V 1 base short and J 3 bases short, with 12 bases between. Per germline, CDR1 SGHTA and CDR2 FQGNSA. The DNA for the CDR3 is TGTGCCAGCAGCTTAGTTCAGGACAGTTACTATGGCTACACCTTC. This sequence encodes CASSLVQDSYYGYTF.

Only a few counts were recorded for this clone. The V call is TRBV29-1, the J call TRBJ2-1, with 7 nucleotides matching TRBD2. The CDR3 loop spans 15 amino acids. V shed 7 bases, J shed 6 bases, and the junction held 15 bases outside the gene matches. Germline assignment: CDR1 SQVTM and CDR2 ANQGSEA. The CDR3 DNA sequence: TGCAGCGGAGGACTAGGTAGAATTAATGGCAATGAGCAGTTCTTC. Translated: CSGGLGRINGNEQFF.

The V and J genes are TRBV29-1 and TRBJ2-5; TRBD1 matches 7 bases. The germline V gene has CDR1 SQVTM and CDR2 ANQGSEA. This CDR3 comprises 13 residues. After removal of 7 bases from V and 2 bases from J, the junction contained 7 bases not matched to a gene. For the CDR3, the DNA is TGCAGCGCGAACAGGGGCCGTCAAGAGACCCAGTACTTC. As protein: CSANRGRQETQYF. The variable domain in full, completed from reference TRBV29-1 and TRBJ2-5, reads SAVISQKPSRDICQRGTSLTIQCQVDSQVTMMFWYRQQPGQSLTLIATANQGSEATYESGFVIDKFPISRPNLTFSTLTVSNMSPEDSSIYLCSANRGRQETQYFGPGTRLLVL.

V is TRBV6-6 and J is TRBJ2-1; 14 positions match TRBD2. This CDR3 is built from 15 residues. The J segment lost 8 bases and the V segment lost 5 bases, leaving 5 bases of the junction unmatched. Germline V gene lookup returns CDR1 MNHNY and CDR2 SVGAGI (reference sequence). For the CDR3, the DNA is TGTGCCAGCAGTGGGGGACTAGCGGGAGTGCATGAGCAGTTCTTC. Amino acids: CASSGGLAGVHEQFF.

The chain employs TRBV7-6 and TRBJ2-3, with TRBD2 matching over 8 bases. V was pared by 5 bases and J by 2 bases, with 9 bases of the junction left unmatched. In germline, CDR1 is SGHVS, CDR2 FNYEAQ. The CDR3 is made up of 16 amino acids. The CDR3 sequence is CASSRSGGRPTDTQYF. The CDR3 DNA is TGTGCCAGCAGCAGAAGTGGCGGGAGGCCCACAGATACGCAGTATTTT.

In its sample, this clone was seen a few times. This chain joins TRBV15 and TRBJ2-1; 11 nucleotides align to TRBD2. Losses at the gene ends were 0 bases for V and 9 bases for J; bases not matched to a gene: 4. The CDR3 length is 15 residues. Germline V gene sequence: CDR1 LNHNV, CDR2 YYDKDF (reference sequence). CDR3 in DNA: TGTGCCACCAGCAGAGATAGCGGGAGGGCGGGTGAGCAGTTCTTC. Protein: CATSRDSGRAGEQFF. Using reference TRBV15 and TRBJ2-1 for the parts outside the CDR3, the full variable domain is DAMVIQNPRYQVTQFGKPVTLSCSQTLNHNVMYWYQQKSSQAPKLLFHYYDKDFNNEADTPDNFQSRRPNTSFCFLDIRSPGLGDTAMYLCATSRDSGRAGEQFFGPGTRLTVL.

This clone appeared many times. The J gene is TRBJ2-7, the V gene TRBV7-2; the match to TRBD1 covers 11 bases. The CDR3 length is 15 residues. V shed 5 bases, J shed 3 bases, and the junction held 6 bases outside the gene matches. Per germline, CDR1 SGHTA and CDR2 FQGNSA. The CDR3 region is CASSHSGTGGYEQYF. CDR3 in DNA: TGTGCCAGCAGCCATTCCGGGACAGGGGGCTACGAGCAGTACTTC. The full variable domain, in which reference TRBV7-2 and TRBJ2-7 provide the parts outside the CDR3, is GAGVSQSPSNKVTEKGKDVELRCDPISGHTALYWYRQSLGQGLEFLIYFQGNSAPDKSGLPSDRFSAERTGGSVSTLTIQRTQQEDSAVYLCASSHSGTGGYEQYFGPGTRLTVT.

The rearrangement uses TRBV14 and TRBJ1-2, with unresolved D. From germline, CDR1 is SGHDN and CDR2 FVKESK. The CDR3 covers 13 residues. Between the trimmed V and J ends, which lost 4 bases and 1 base, there was a span of 7 bases. The CDR3 sequence: CASSRVDNYGYTF. CDR3 in DNA: TGTGCCAGCAGCCGCGTCGATAACTATGGCTACACCTTC.

The J gene is TRBJ2-7, the V gene TRBV2; no definite D call. Germline values: CDR1 SNHLY, CDR2 FYNNEI. Trimming left V 6 bases short and J 2 bases short, with 8 bases between. This CDR3 is 12 amino acids long. DNA of the CDR3: TGTGCCAGCAGCCCCGAAACCTACGAGCAGTACTTC. Protein product: CASSPETYEQYF.

This clone was detected only a few times. This chain links TRBV9 with TRBJ1-3, with 7 bases fitting TRBD1. The CDR3 covers 16 residues. Per the germline V gene, CDR1 is SGDLS and CDR2 is YYNGEE. With V trimmed by 4 bases and J by 4 bases, 11 bases remained unmatched. The chain's CDR3 is CASSTPPTGTGNTIYF. The DNA of the CDR3 is TGTGCCAGCAGCACCCCACCGACAGGGACAGGAAACACCATATATTTT.